This TCR beta chain was recovered during a study of graft-versus-host responses after intestinal transplantation. Turning to the study itself: The study gave all recipients anti-thymocyte globulin induction, then tacrolimus and steroids for about 3 years.

General study findings and limits: Peak levels of circulating GvH clones tracked with early post-transplant HvG declines. The marrow of recipients harbored GvH clones, and ileum or blood showed some of them first.

This clone was detected only once. Antigen specificity is unknown. The CDR3 contains 16 residues. Germline V gene data show CDR1 as SGHVS and CDR2 as FQNEAQ. With 3 bases removed from V and 4 bases from J, the gap between germline ends came to 18 bases. The data were produced by immunoSEQ multiplex PCR, yet TCRdb's version contains in-frame clones alone and is incomplete. The data show 96,000 or so clones, roughly 90% seen once. The chain links TRBV7-8 to TRBJ1-1, with D possibly TRBD1 on 5 matching bases. This sequence originates from a human donor who received an intestinal transplant. Specimen: unstimulated CD4+ T cells sorted from spleen or lymph node cells, collected before intestinal transplant. The CDR3 bases are TGTGCCAGCAGCTTGTATTGGGGAGGGGCGAGCACTGAAGCTTTCTTT. Residues: CASSLYWGGASTEAFF.